The clone carrying this T cell receptor (beta chain) was detected only once. The target antigen is unknown. This entry belongs to a study of T cell responses to AZD1222 COVID-19 vaccine. The study, taken as a whole, reports: A reported finding is that nearly half of spike-specific TCRs target unmutated variant regions.

Trimming removed 2 bases from V and 4 bases from J; junction bases left unmatched: 5. The germline gives CDR1 SGHTA, CDR2 FQGTGA. The CDR3 is made up of 15 amino acids. Using immunoSEQ multiplex PCR, the repertoire was profiled, and TCRdb retains in-frame clones only, with some absent. The sample consists of around 140,000 clones, 89% of them appearing once. Sample: peripheral blood, taken on day 0 of AZD1222 vaccination. The J gene is TRBJ2-1, the V gene TRBV7-3, with 7 bases aligning to TRBD2. The sequence was obtained from an adult in good health. CDR3 nucleotide sequence: TGTGCCAGCAGCTTAGGGGCTAGCGGTTACAATGAGCAGTTCTTC. Its protein product is CASSLGASGYNEQFF. The full variable domain, rest sourced from reference TRBV7-3 and TRBJ2-1, is GAGVSQTPSNKVTEKGKYVELRCDPISGHTALYWYRQSLGQGPEFLIYFQGTGAADDSGLPNDRFFAVRPEGSVSTLKIQRTERGDSAVYLCASSLGASGYNEQFFGPGTRLTVL.